Detailed here is one T cell receptor beta chain. The authors reverse transcribed about 0.5 to 1 ug RNA with random hexamers. Amplification of TCR beta CDR3 by immunoSEQ multiplex PCR spanned 54 Vbeta and 13 Jbeta. Each CDR3 protein is one row after TCRdb ran MiXCR on the immunoSEQ multiplex PCR reads. Of about 150,000 distinct CDR3 sequences in the sample, 94% are singletons; the top ten hold 0.065% to 0.1%. The data derive from a study of CD8 T cells in Susac syndrome. CDR1 is SGHTA and CDR2 is FQGNSA in the germline V gene. There are 13 residues in the CDR3. V was trimmed by 1 base and J by 4 bases, leaving 7 bases between them.

The material sequenced was CD4+ T cells from PBMCs. This receptor was taken from a human donor in good health. V gene TRBV7-2 combines with J gene TRBJ2-5, with D hard to call. The CDR3 nucleotides are TGTGCCAGCAGCTTAGATACCGCAGAGACCCAGTACTTC. It is translated as CASSLDTAETQYF.